Sequencing of this T cell receptor beta chain was carried out in a study of blood T cell repertoires in COVID-19. Background on the study: Donors in the United States, Italy and Spain gave samples during acute or convalescent COVID-19. Sources were T cells, B-cell-depleted T cells, or PBMCs; the material itself was cDNA or gDNA.

CDR3 length equals 15 residues. Trimming took 0 bases from V and 0 from J, leaving 8 bases between them. Looked up from germline, CDR1 is LGHDT and CDR2 is YNNKEL (reference sequence). Source study methods: Reference gene primer amplification yielded estimated nucleated cell counts. Assay: immunoSEQ multiplex PCR; the TCRdb copy retains only in-frame clones and omits some. The D gene and trimming were derived from the DNA, and the V and J assignments and clone size from that table. The data contain around 100,000 clones, roughly 80% of them seen just once; the ten biggest clones take up about 24%. This sequence joins TRBV3-1 (or the pseudogene TRBV3-2) and TRBJ1-1; D is uncertain. This clonotype originated in a human donor in a cohort sampled during active COVID-19. Sequencing used peripheral blood. This CDR3 reads CASSQDEKMNTEAFF. The CDR3 nucleotides are TGTGCCAGCAGCCAAGATGAGAAAATGAACACTGAAGCTTTCTTT.